The clone carrying this T cell receptor beta chain has just a few counts. What it binds is unknown. Amplification targeted the TCR beta CDR3 regions, with RNA transcripts as the source material. HTBI primers were used in a first-round RT-PCR, which preceded a second-round multiplex PCR. TCRdb reprocessed the multiplex PCR reads via MiXCR and lists one record per CDR3 protein. The sample lists around 1,000,000 distinct CDR3 sequences, 35% to 40% occurring once. Uncontrolled infections, other autoimmune diseases, pregnancy or lactation barred patients from enrollment. Clinicians made diagnoses from clinical symptoms, serum thyroxine, TRAb, thyroid ultrasound and orbital computed tomography. The sample originates from a study of Graves' ophthalmopathy and Graves' hyperthyroidism. Points from the study as a whole: The majority of expanded thyroid clonotypes above 0.001 frequency also occurred in blood. The model forecast ophthalmopathy progression, reaching roughly 64% sensitivity and 72% to 75% specificity.

This CDR3 is built from 15 residues. Germline lookup yields CDR1 MDHEN and CDR2 SYDVKM. V was cut by 6 bases and J by 2 bases, with 17 bases left in between. The J gene is TRBJ2-7, the V gene TRBV28, with D tentatively TRBD1 (5 bases). Source material: peripheral blood or thyroid tissue (not recorded which). The receptor's source is an adult man with Graves' hyperthyroidism. The CDR3 nucleotides are TGTGCCAGCAGATCCAGACAGCAACCAGCCTACGAGCAGTACTTC. Its translation is CASRSRQQPAYEQYF.